Each of the 2 T cell receptor beta chains below was sequenced from the same sample in a study of shared clonotypes between healthy human individuals (dated by TCRdb to between 2020 and 2021). Library preparation was by the immunoSEQ multiplex PCR assay. TCRdb's version of the immuneACCESS table is confined to in-frame rearrangements and falls short of the full clone set. An unresolved V gene accounts for under half of the shortfall where checked; the remainder is of unknown origin. For this sample there are approximately 88,000 clones; 60% to 70% appear just once. The top ten clonotypes cover 50% of the sample. Sequencing was carried out using memory CD8+ T cells sorted from blood. The cell subset or site tag for this specimen amounts to: CD45RO+ cells pooled with CCR7-negative TemRA cells. All receptors come from a man between 25 and 39 years old in good health.

By share of the sample, this clone is medium-sized. Other DNA sequences within the sample encode an identical CDR3. The gene calls are TRBV10-2 and TRBJ1-5, with no clear D. Germline loops: CDR1 WSHSY, CDR2 SAAADI. The V end lost 0 bases, the J end lost 0 bases, and 9 bases lay between the germline ends. This CDR3 is built from 16 residues. CDR3 nucleotides: TGCGCCAGCAGTGAGTCCCCCGGGAATAGCAATCAGCCCCAGCATTTT. This encodes CASSESPGNSNQPQHF.

The V gene is TRBV11-2, the J gene TRBJ2-7; possible D gene TRBD1, 5 bases. Per the germline V gene, CDR1 is SGHAT and CDR2 is FQNNGV. The CDR3 covers 15 residues. The V end was cut by 8 bases, the J end by 1 base, with 18 bases between. CDR3 bases: TGTGCCAGCGCCACTTCGGGTCAGGGTTCCTACGAGCAGTACTTC. It translates to CASATSGQGSYEQYF. The whole variable domain, filled in from reference TRBV11-2 and TRBJ2-7, reads EAGVAQSPRYKIIEKRQSVAFWCNPISGHATLYWYQQILGQGPKLLIQFQNNGVVDDSQLPKDRFSAERLKGVDSTLKIQPAKLEDSAVYLCASATSGQGSYEQYFGPGTRLTVT.